A selection of T cell receptor beta chains follows, all from one sample in a study of blood T cell repertoires in COVID-19. Clones were sequenced by immunoSEQ multiplex PCR, and TCRdb holds only the in-frame ones, with some missing. The repertoire holds 100,000 to 120,000 clones, with nearly 90% as singletons. Sequenced: peripheral blood. These receptors came from a human donor in a cohort sampled during active COVID-19. Both conserved end residues are part of each CDR3. The D gene is left open where the match is weak. Size is omitted from some rows. Given values are once, few, many or a class for expanded clones.

TRBV5-1	-	TRBJ1-1	TRBD1	TGCGCCAGCAGCTGGCGACAGGGGGGACGCACTGAAGCTTTCTTT	CASSWRQGGRTEAFF
TRBV24-1	-	TRBJ2-1	-	TGTGCCACCAGTGACCCACCGCGTAGCGGCCAATCCGGAGAGCAGTTCTTC	CATSDPPRSGQSGEQFF
TRBV7-2	few	TRBJ1-2	-	TGTGCCAGCCCCCTCGTGGAGGCAATGGCGGGCGGCTACACCTTC	CASPLVEAMAGGYTF
TRBV11-1	once	TRBJ2-3	-	TGTGCCAGCAGCTTAGGCGGGCTCACAGATACGCAGTATTTT	CASSLGGLTDTQYF
TRBV6-5	-	TRBJ2-5	-	TGTGCCAGCAGGTACGGACGGGAACAAGAGACCCAGTACTTC	CASRYGREQETQYF
TRBV28	-	TRBJ2-1	TRBD2	TGTGCCAGCATAGGGACTAGCGGGAGGAATGAGCAGTTCTTC	CASIGTSGRNEQFF
TRBV30	-	TRBJ1-4	TRBD1	TGTGCCTGGGCCCGGGCAGGGGGAAGGAAAGGTGAAAAACTGTTTTTT	CAWARAGGRKGEKLFF
TRBV27	-	TRBJ1-2	TRBD1	TGTGCCAGCAGGAATCTAGGGACAGAGGGCTCGGAGGGCTACACCTTC	CASRNLGTEGSEGYTF
TRBV11-2	once	TRBJ2-5	-	TGTGCCAGCTCGCAGGGGTTCCAAGAGACCCAGTACTTC	CASSQGFQETQYF
TRBV4-2	-	TRBJ1-4	-	TGTGCCAGCAGCCAAGATTCACTTCCCGACTCGGCAGCAACTAATGAAAAACTGTTTTTT	CASSQDSLPDSAATNEKLFF
TRBV28	-	TRBJ2-7	TRBD2	TGTGCCAGCAGTCCCAGCGGGAGTCGCCCCTACGAGCAGTACTTC	CASSPSGSRPYEQYF
TRBV11-3	-	TRBJ2-5	-	TGTGCCAGCAGCCGGGACCAAGAGACCCAGTACTTC	CASSRDQETQYF
TRBV14	-	TRBJ2-7	TRBD2	TGTGCCAGCAGCCTAATAGCGGGAGGAAGCTCCTACGAGCAGTACTTC	CASSLIAGGSSYEQYF
TRBV6-2/TRBV6-3	-	TRBJ1-2	-	TGTGCCAGCAGTATTCGGACAGACGCCTATGGCTACACCTTC	CASSIRTDAYGYTF
TRBV6-4	-	TRBJ1-1	-	TGTGCCAGCAGGGTACAGGGTACGAACACTGAAGCTTTCTTT	CASRVQGTNTEAFF
TRBV11-3	-	TRBJ2-5	-	TGTGCCAGCAGCTTCGGGACTGTACGACAAGAGACCCAGTACTTC	CASSFGTVRQETQYF
TRBV11-2	-	TRBJ2-2	TRBD2	TGTGCCAGCAGGAAAACGGGACTAGCGGCGAACACCGGGGAGCTGTTTTTT	CASRKTGLAANTGELFF